One T cell receptor beta chain is described in this entry. Its cognate antigen is unknown. These data belong to a study of PD-1 blockade in classical Hodgkin lymphoma. Study results and limitations: Partial responders and progressors had significantly lower baseline TCR diversity. Patients were excluded if nivolumab began under 1 year after ASCT (the autologous transplant).

This table comes from immunoSEQ multiplex PCR, and its TCRdb copy is limited to in-frame clones, with some not included. The table lists approximately 60,000 clones, about 87% of them singletons. Each patient relapsed following autologous stem cell transplantation, and prior brentuximab vedotin exposure differed. Germline lookup yields CDR1 LNHDA and CDR2 SQIVND (reference sequence). The V and J ends lost 3 bases and 6 bases respectively, with 9 bases between them. The CDR3 covers 12 residues. The chain joins TRBV19 to TRBJ2-7; maybe TRBD1 (6 bases). The source of this sequence is a human donor with classical Hodgkin lymphoma. The sequenced sample was peripheral blood mononuclear cells (PBMCs), obtained at baseline. The CDR3 DNA reads TGTGCCAGTAGTATCAGGGGAGCCGAGCAGTACTTC. It yields the protein CASSIRGAEQYF.